The T cell receptor beta chain under discussion was sequenced for a study of OX40 agonist ivuxolimab in advanced cancers. Unmatched junction bases numbered 6, after V lost 4 bases and J lost 3 bases. The CDR3 contains 16 residues. CDR1 is SEHNR, CDR2 FQNEAQ, per germline (reference sequence). Using immunoSEQ multiplex PCR, the repertoire was profiled, and TCRdb retains in-frame clones only, with some absent. The sample comprises about 84,000 clones, nearly 95% of which are singletons, and roughly 9.6% rests with the top ten. The sequences come from CD4+ or CD8+ T cells sorted from blood, collected in a trial of the OX40 agonist ivuxolimab. V and J are TRBV7-9 and TRBJ2-7; 13 bases line up with TRBD2. This TCR was sampled from an adult with an advanced solid tumor such as melanoma, head and neck, liver or kidney cancer. CDR3 in amino acids: CASSYGLAGDIYEQYF. The CDR3 DNA reads as TGTGCCAGCAGCTATGGACTAGCGGGAGACATCTACGAGCAGTACTTC.